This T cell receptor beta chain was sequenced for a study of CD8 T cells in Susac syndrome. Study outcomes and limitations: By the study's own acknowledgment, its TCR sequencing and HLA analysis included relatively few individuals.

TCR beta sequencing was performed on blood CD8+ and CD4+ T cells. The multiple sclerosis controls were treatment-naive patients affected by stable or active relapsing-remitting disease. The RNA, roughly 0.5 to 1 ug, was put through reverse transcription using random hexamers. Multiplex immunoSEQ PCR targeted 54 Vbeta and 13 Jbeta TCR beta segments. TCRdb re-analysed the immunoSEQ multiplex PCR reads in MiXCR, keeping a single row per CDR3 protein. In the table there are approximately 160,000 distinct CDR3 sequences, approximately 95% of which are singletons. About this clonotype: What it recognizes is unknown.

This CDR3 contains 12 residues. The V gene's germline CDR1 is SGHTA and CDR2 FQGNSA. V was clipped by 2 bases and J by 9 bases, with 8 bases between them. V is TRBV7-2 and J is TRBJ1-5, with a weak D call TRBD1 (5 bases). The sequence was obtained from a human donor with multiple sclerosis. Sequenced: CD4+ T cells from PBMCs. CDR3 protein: CASSLSGRPQHF. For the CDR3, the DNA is TGTGCCAGCAGCTTATCAGGGCGGCCCCAGCATTTT.